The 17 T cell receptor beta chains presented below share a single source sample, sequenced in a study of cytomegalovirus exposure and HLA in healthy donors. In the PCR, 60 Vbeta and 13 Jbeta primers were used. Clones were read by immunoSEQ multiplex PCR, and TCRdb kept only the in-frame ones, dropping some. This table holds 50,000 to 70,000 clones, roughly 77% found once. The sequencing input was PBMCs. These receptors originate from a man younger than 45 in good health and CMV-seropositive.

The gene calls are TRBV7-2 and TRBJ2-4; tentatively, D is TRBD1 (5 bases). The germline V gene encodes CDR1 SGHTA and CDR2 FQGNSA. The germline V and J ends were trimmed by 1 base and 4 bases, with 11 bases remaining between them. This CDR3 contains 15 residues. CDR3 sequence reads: CASSLVTTVKNIQYF. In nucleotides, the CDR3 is TGTGCCAGCAGCTTAGTTACGACAGTTAAAAACATTCAGTACTTC.

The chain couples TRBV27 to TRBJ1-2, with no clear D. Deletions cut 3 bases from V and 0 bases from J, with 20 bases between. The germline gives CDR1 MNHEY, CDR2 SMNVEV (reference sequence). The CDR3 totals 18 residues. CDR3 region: CASSFRVRRTGANYGYTF. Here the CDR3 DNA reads TGTGCCAGCAGTTTCAGAGTAAGGAGGACCGGAGCTAACTATGGCTACACCTTC.

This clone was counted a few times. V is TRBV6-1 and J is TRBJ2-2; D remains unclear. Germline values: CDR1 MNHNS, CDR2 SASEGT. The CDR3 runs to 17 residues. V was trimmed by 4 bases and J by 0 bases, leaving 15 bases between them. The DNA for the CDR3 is TGTGCCAGCAGTGCCGACTTACAAACCGCGAACACCGGGGAGCTGTTTTTT. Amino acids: CASSADLQTANTGELFF.

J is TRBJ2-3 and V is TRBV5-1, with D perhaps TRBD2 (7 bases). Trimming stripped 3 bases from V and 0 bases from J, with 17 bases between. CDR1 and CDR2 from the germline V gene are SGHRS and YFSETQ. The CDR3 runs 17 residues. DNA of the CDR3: TGCGCCAGCAGCTCGCTTCGGGGGGCAGGCAGCACAGATACGCAGTATTTT. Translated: CASSSLRGAGSTDTQYF.

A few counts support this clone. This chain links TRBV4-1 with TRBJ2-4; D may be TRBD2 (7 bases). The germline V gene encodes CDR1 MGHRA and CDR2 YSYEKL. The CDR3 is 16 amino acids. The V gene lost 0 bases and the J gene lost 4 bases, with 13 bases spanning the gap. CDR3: CASSQERGRVKNIQYF. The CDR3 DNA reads TGCGCCAGCAGCCAAGAAAGGGGGAGGGTGAAAAACATTCAGTACTTC.

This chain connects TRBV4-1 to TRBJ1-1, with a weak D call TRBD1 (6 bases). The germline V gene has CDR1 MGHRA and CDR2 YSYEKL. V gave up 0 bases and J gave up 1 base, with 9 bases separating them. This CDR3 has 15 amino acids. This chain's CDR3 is CASSQEQGQNTEAFF. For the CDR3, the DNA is TGCGCCAGCAGCCAAGAACAGGGACAGAACACTGAAGCTTTCTTT.

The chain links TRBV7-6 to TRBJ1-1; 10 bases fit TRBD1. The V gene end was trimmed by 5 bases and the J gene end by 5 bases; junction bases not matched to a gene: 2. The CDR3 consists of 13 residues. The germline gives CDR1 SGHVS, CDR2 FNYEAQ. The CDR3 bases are TGTGCCAGCAGCGGACAGGGGGGGACTGAAGCTTTCTTT. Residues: CASSGQGGTEAFF. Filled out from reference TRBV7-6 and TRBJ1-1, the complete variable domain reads GAGVSQSPRYKVTKRGQDVALRCDPISGHVSLYWYRQALGQGPEFLTYFNYEAQQDKSGLPNDRFSAERPEGSISTLTIQRTEQRDSAMYRCASSGQGGTEAFFGQGTRLTVV.

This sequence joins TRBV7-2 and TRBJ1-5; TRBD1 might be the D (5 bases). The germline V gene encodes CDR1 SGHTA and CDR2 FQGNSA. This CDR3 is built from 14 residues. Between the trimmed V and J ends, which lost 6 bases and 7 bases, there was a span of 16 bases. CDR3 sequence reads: CASRMGGAGQPQHF. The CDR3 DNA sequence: TGTGCCAGCAGGATGGGAGGGGCGGGACAGCCCCAGCATTTT.

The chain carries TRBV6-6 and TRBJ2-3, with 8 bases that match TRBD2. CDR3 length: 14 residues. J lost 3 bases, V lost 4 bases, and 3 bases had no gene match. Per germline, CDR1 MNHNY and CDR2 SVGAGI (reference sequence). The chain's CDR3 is CASSFIAGTDTQYF. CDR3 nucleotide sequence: TGTGCCAGCAGTTTTATAGCGGGAACAGATACGCAGTATTTT.

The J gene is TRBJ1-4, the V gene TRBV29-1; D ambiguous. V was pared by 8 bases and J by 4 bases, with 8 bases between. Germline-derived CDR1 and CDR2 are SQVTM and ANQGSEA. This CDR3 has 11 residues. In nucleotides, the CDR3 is TGCAGCTCGAGAAGTAATGAAAAACTGTTTTTT. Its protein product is CSSRSNEKLFF.

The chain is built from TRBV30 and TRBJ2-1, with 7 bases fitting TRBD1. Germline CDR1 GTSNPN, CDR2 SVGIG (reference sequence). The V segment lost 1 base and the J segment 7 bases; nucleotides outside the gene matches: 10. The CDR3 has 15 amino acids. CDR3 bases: TGTGCCTGGAGTGAGGGACAGAGCCAGGGGAATGAGCAGTTCTTC. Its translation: CAWSEGQSQGNEQFF.

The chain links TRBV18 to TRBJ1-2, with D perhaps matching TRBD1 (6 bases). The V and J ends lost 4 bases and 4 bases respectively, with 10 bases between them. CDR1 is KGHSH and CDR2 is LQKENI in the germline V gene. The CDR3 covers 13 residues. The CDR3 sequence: CASSQDRPYGYTF. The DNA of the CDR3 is TGTGCCAGCTCACAGGACAGACCCTATGGCTACACCTTC. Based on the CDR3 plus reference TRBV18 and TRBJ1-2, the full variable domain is NAGVMQNPRHLVRRRGQEARLRCSPMKGHSHVYWYRQLPEEGLKFMVYLQKENIIDESGMPKERFSAEFPKEGPSILRIQQVVRGDSAAYFCASSQDRPYGYTFGSGTRLTVV.

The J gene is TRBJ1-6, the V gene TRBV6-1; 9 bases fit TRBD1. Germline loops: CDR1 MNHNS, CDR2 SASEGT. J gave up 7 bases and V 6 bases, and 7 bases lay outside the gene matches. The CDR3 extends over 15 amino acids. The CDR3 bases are TGTGCCAGCAGGGCGGGACAGGGTCTAAATTCACCCCTCCACTTT. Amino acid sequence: CASRAGQGLNSPLHF.

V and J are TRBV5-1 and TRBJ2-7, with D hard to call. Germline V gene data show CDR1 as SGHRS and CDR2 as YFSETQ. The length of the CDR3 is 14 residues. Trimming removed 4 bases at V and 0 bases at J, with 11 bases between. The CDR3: CASSARPGSYEQYF. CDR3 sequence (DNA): TGCGCCAGCAGCGCGAGACCGGGCTCCTACGAGCAGTACTTC.

CDR3 sequence reads: CASSPSGGETGELFF. CDR3 nucleotide sequence: TGTGCCAGCAGTCCTAGCGGGGGGGAAACCGGGGAGCTGTTTTTT. The rearrangement links TRBV28 to TRBJ2-2; 12 nucleotides align to TRBD2. CDR1 and CDR2 (germline): MDHEN, SYDVKM. V lost 5 bases, J lost 5 bases, and 3 bases stayed unmatched. This CDR3 contains 15 residues.

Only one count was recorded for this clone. CDR3 nucleotide sequence: TGCGCCAGCAGCCCTCAACGAGGAGATACGCAGTATTTT. Translated, it gives CASSPQRGDTQYF. V is TRBV4-3 and J is TRBJ2-3; D unresolved. The CDR3 is 13 amino acids. The germline CDR1 and CDR2 sequences are LGHNA and YSLEER. Deletions cut 4 bases from V and 5 bases from J, with 10 bases between.

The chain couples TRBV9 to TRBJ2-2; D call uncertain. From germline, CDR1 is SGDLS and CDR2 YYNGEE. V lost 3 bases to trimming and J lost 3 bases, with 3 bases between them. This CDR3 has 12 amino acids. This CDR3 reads CASSGDTGELFF. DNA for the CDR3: TGTGCCAGCAGCGGAGACACCGGGGAGCTGTTTTTT.